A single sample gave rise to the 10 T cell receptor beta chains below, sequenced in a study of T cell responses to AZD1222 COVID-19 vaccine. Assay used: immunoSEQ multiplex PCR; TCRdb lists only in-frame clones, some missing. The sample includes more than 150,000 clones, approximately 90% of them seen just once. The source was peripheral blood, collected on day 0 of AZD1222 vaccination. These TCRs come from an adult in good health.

DNA for the CDR3: TGCGCCAGCAGCCAAGACGGGAGGAGGACAGGGAGGGTATTGCGAGGCTACACCTTC. It specifies CASSQDGRRTGRVLRGYTF. The V call is TRBV4-1, the J call TRBJ1-2; 8 bases match TRBD1. The CDR3 runs 19 residues. Unmatched junction bases numbered 20, after V lost 0 bases and J lost 8 bases. Germline CDR1 reads MGHRA; CDR2 reads YSYEKL.

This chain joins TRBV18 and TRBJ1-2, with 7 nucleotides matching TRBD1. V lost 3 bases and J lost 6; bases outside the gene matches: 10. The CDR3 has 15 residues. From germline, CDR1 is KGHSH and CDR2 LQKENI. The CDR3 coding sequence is TGTGCCAGCTCACCCACACAGGGGAGTGAGGATGGCTACACCTTC. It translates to CASSPTQGSEDGYTF. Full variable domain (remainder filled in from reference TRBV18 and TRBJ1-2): NAGVMQNPRHLVRRRGQEARLRCSPMKGHSHVYWYRQLPEEGLKFMVYLQKENIIDESGMPKERFSAEFPKEGPSILRIQQVVRGDSAAYFCASSPTQGSEDGYTFGSGTRLTVV.

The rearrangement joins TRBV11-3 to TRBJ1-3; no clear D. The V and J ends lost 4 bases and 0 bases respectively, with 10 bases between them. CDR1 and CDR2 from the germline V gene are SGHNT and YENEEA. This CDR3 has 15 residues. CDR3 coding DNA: TGTGCCAGCAGCTCGCCACGGATCTCTGGAAACACCATATATTTT. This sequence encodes CASSSPRISGNTIYF.

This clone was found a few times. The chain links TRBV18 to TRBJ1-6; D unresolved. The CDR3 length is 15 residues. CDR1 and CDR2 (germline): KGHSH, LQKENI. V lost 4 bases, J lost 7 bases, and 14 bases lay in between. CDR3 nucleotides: TGTGCCAGCTCACGAGAGGGCCGTACCAATTCACCCCTCCACTTT. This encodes CASSREGRTNSPLHF.

CDR3 residues: CASSLTGQGHYEQYF. As DNA, the CDR3 is TGTGCCAGCAGCTTAACGGGTCAGGGACACTACGAGCAGTACTTC. V is TRBV7-3 and J is TRBJ2-7, with a tentative D call TRBD1 (6 bases). Germline V gives CDR1 SGHTA, CDR2 FQGTGA. The CDR3 has 15 amino acids. The V end lost 0 bases, the J end lost 3 bases, and 12 bases lay between the germline ends.

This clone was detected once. For the CDR3, the DNA is TGTGCCAGCAGCTTAATCGTTGGCGAGCAGTACTTC. Translating it yields CASSLIVGEQYF. The rearrangement links TRBV7-2 to TRBJ2-7, with D unresolved. This CDR3 comprises 12 residues. V gave up 2 bases and J gave up 6 bases, with 8 bases separating them. The V gene's germline CDR1 is SGHTA and CDR2 FQGNSA.

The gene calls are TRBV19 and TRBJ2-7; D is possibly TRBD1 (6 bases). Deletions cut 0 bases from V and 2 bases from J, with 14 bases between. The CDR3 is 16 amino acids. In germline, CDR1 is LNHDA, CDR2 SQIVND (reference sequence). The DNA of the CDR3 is TGTGCCAGTAGTATAGATAGGACAGATCTTCCCTACGAGCAGTACTTC. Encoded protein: CASSIDRTDLPYEQYF.

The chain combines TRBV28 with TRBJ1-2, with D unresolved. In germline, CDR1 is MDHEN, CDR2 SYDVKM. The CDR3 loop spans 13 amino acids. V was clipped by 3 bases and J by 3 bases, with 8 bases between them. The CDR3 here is CASSFGIDYGYTF. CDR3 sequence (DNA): TGTGCCAGCAGTTTCGGCATCGACTATGGCTACACCTTC.

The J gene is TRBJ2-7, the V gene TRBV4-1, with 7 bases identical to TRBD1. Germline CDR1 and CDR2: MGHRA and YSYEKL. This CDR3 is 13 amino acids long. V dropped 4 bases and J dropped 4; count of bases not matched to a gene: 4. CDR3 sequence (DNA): TGCGCCAGCAGCCCCGAGGGACAGTACGAGCAGTACTTC. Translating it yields CASSPEGQYEQYF.

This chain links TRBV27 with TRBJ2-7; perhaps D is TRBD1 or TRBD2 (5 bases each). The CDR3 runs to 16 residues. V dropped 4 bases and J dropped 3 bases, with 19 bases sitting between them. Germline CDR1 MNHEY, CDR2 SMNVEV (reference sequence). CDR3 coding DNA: TGTGCCAGCAGTTCGGTTCCCGGGACGGCGGACTACGAGCAGTACTTC. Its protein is CASSSVPGTADYEQYF.